This T cell receptor (beta chain) came from a study of blood T cell repertoires in COVID-19. Study background: COVID-19 samples, acute and convalescent, were from the United States, Italy and Spain. T cells, B-cell-depleted T cells, or PBMCs provided the cDNA or gDNA that served as material.

In the original processing: Estimation of nucleated cell counts was performed using reference gene primer amplification. Assay used: immunoSEQ multiplex PCR; TCRdb lists only in-frame clones, some missing. The DNA was the basis for D and trimming; V, J and clone size are from that table. The data contain just over 200,000 clones, around 86% of them singletons. The sequenced sample was peripheral blood. The sequence was collected from a man at least 80 years old with acute or convalescent COVID-19.

The CDR3 region is CASRRTGVEKLFF. CDR3 nucleotide sequence: TGTGCCAGTAGACGGACAGGGGTTGAAAAACTGTTTTTT. This chain uses TRBV19 with TRBJ1-4; 9 bases match TRBD1. The CDR3 is 13 residues long. Germline loops: CDR1 LNHDA, CDR2 SQIVND (reference sequence). Trimming cost V 6 bases and J 7 bases; bases outside gene matches: 3.